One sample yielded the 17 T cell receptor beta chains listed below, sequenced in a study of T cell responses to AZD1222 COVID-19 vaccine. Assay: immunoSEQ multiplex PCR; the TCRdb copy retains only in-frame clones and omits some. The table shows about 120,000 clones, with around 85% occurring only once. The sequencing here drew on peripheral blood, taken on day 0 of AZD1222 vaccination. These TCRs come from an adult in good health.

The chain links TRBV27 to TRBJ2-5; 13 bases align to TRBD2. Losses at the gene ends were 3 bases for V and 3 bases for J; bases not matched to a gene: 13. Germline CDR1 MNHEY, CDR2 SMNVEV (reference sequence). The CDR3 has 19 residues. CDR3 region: CASSFKGTSGNPGEETQYF. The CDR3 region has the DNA TGTGCCAGCAGTTTCAAAGGGACTAGCGGGAATCCCGGCGAAGAGACCCAGTACTTC.

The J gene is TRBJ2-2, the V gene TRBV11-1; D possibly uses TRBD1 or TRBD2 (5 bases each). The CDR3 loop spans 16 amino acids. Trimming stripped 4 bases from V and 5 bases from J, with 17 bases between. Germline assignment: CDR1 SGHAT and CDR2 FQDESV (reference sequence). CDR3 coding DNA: TGTGCCAGCAGCTCGGGACGGGCTGGTGGGACCGGGGAGCTGTTTTTT. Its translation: CASSSGRAGGTGELFF.

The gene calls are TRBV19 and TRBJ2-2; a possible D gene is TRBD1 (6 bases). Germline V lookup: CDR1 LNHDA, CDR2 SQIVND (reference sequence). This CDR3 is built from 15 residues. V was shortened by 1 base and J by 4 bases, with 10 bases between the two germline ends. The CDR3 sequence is CASSIAGAGTGELFF. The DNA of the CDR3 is TGTGCCAGTAGTATAGCAGGGGCCGGCACCGGGGAGCTGTTTTTT.

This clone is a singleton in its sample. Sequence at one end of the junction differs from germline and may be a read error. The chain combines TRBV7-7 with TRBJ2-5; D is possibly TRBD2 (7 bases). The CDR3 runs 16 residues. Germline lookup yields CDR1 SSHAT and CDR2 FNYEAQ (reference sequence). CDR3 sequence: CASSLERSGGRETQYF. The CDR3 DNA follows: TGTGCTAGCAGCTTAGAGAGGTCGGGGGGCCGGGAGACCCAGTACTTC.

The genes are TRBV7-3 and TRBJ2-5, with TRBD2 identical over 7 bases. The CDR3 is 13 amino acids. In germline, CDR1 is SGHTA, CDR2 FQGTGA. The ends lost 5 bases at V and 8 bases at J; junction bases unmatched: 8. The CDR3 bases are TGTGCCAGCAGCCTAAGGGAGGGCCTAACCCAGTACTTC. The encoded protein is CASSLREGLTQYF.

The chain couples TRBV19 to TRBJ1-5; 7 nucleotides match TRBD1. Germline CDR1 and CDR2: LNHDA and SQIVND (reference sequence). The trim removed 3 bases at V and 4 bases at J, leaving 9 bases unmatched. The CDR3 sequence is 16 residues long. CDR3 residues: CASSINQGQRNQPQHF. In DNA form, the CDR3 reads TGTGCCAGTAGTATCAATCAGGGACAGCGAAATCAGCCCCAGCATTTT.

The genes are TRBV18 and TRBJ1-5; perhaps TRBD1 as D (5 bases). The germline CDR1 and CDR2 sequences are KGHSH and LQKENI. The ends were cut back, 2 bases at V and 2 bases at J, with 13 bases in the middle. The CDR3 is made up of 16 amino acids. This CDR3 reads CASSPYGQGGNQPQHF. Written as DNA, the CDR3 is TGTGCCAGCTCACCATACGGGCAGGGTGGCAATCAGCCCCAGCATTTT.

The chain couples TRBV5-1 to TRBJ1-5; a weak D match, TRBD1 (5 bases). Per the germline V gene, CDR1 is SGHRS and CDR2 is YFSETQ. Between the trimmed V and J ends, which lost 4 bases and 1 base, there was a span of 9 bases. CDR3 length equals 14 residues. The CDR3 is CASSQDSSNQPQHF. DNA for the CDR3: TGCGCCAGCAGCCAAGACAGCAGCAATCAGCCCCAGCATTTT. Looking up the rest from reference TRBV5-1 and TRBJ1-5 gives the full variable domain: KAGVTQTPRYLIKTRGQQVTLSCSPISGHRSVSWYQQTPGQGLQFLFEYFSETQRNKGNFPGRFSGRQFSNSRSEMNVSTLELGDSALYLCASSQDSSNQPQHFGDGTRLSIL.

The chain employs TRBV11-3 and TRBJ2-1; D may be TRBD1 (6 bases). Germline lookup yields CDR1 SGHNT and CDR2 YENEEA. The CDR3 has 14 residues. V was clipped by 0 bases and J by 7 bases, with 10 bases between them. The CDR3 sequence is CASSLETGINEQFF. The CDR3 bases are TGTGCCAGCAGCTTAGAGACAGGTATAAATGAGCAGTTCTTC.

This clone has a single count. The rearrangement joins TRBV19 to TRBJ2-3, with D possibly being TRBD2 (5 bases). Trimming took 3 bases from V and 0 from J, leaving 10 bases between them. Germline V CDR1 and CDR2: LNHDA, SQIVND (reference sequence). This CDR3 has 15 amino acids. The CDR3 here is CASSMLGGSTDTQYF. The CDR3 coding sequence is TGTGCCAGTAGTATGCTGGGCGGGAGCACAGATACGCAGTATTTT.

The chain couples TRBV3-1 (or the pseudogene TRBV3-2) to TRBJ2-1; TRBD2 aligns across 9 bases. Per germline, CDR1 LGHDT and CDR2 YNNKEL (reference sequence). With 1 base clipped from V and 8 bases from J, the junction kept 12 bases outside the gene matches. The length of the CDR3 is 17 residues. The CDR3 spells CASSQGPLAGRGDEQFF. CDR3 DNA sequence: TGTGCCAGCAGCCAAGGACCCCTAGCGGGGCGGGGTGATGAGCAGTTCTTC.

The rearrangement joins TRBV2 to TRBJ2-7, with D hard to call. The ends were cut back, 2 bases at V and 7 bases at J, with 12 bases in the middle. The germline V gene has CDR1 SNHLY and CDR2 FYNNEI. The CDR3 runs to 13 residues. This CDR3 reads CASSERQAKEQYF. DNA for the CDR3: TGTGCCAGCAGTGAACGGCAAGCTAAAGAGCAGTACTTC.

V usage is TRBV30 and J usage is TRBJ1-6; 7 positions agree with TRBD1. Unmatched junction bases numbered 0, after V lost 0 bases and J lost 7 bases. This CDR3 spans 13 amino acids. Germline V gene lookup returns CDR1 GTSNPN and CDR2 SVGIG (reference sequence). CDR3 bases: TGTGCCTGGAGTGTACAGGGGAATTCACCCCTCCACTTT. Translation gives CAWSVQGNSPLHF. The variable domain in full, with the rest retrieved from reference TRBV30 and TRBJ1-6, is SQTIHQWPATLVQPVGSPLSLECTVEGTSNPNLYWYRQAAGRGLQLLFYSVGIGQISSEVPQNLSASRPQDRQFILSSKKLLLSDSGFYLCAWSVQGNSPLHFGNGTRLTVT.

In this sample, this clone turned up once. The CDR3 sequence: CASSSGGDRGNTEAFF. The DNA of the CDR3 is TGTGCCAGCAGCTCCGGGGGGGACAGGGGGAACACTGAAGCTTTCTTT. The chain links TRBV21-1 to TRBJ1-1; TRBD1, as called in the table, went unchecked against the DNA. TRBV21-1 is marked as a pseudogene. This CDR3 has 16 residues.

The CDR3 here is CASSGGLGNYNEQFF. In DNA form, the CDR3 reads TGTGCCAGCAGCGGGGGACTAGGCAACTACAATGAGCAGTTCTTC. The V and J genes are TRBV11-2 and TRBJ2-1, with TRBD2 identical over 8 bases. Germline lookup yields CDR1 SGHAT and CDR2 FQNNGV. The CDR3 is 15 residues long. V dropped 5 bases and J dropped 3; count of bases not matched to a gene: 6.

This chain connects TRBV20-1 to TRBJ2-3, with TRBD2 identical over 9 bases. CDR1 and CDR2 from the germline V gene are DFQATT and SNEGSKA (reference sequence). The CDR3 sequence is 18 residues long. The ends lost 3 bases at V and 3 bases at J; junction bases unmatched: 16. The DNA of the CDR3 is TGCAGTGCTAGTCCTTCGTCAGGTAGCGGGAGTTCAACAGATACGCAGTATTTT. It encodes CSASPSSGSGSSTDTQYF.

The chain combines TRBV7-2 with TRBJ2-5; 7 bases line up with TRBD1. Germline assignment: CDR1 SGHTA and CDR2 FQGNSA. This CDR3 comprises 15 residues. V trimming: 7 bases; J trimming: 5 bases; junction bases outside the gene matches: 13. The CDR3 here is CASTSTLVRGETQYF. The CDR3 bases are TGTGCCAGCACCTCAACCCTGGTCAGGGGGGAGACCCAGTACTTC. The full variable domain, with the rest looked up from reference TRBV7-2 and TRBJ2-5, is GAGVSQSPSNKVTEKGKDVELRCDPISGHTALYWYRQSLGQGLEFLIYFQGNSAPDKSGLPSDRFSAERTGGSVSTLTIQRTQQEDSAVYLCASTSTLVRGETQYFGPGTRLLVL.